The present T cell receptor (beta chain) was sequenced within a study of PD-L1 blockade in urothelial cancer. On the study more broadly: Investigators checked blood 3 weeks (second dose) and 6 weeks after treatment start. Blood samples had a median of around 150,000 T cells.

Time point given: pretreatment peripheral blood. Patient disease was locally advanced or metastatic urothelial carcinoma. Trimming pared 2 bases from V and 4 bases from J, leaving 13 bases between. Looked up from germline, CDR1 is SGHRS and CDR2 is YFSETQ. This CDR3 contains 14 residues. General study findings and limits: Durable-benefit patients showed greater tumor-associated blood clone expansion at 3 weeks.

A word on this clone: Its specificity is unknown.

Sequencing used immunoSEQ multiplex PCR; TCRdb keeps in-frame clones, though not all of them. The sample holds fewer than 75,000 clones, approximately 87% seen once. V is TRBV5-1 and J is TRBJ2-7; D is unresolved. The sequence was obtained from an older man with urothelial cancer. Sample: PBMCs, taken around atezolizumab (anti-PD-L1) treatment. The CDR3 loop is CASSFLTSDYEQYF. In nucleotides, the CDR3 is TGCGCCAGCAGCTTCCTGACTTCTGATTACGAGCAGTACTTC.